This T cell receptor beta chain was captured in a study of T cell responses to AZD1222 COVID-19 vaccine. Repertoires were generated with immunoSEQ multiplex PCR, while TCRdb's copy carries only in-frame clones and drops some. The data contain fewer than 70,000 clones, 89% of them seen just once; the ten biggest clones take up roughly 6.1%. This CDR3 region has 14 residues. The V gene lost 1 base and the J gene lost 4 bases, with 10 bases spanning the gap. Germline assignment: CDR1 SGHDN and CDR2 FVKESK. Regarding the study as a whole: Females made up more of the donors, who were largely white British, and clonal diversity may have come out too low. Baseline serology detected seropositivity in only a handful of AZD1222 recipients. Spike was spanned by vaccine-associated CD4 TCRs, which were dominant at 160-218 and 743-854.

Regarding this clone: Antigen specificity is unknown.

This sequence joins TRBV14 and TRBJ1-2; weak D call: TRBD1 (5 bases). The sample was peripheral blood, taken 28 days after the second AZD1222 dose. The receptor comes from an adult who received the AZD1222 COVID-19 vaccine. The CDR3 spells CASSQVSGIYGYTF. The DNA of the CDR3 is TGTGCCAGCAGCCAAGTTTCAGGGATCTATGGCTACACCTTC.